This TCR beta chain is from a study of T cell repertoires in cytomegalovirus infection. Whole-study findings and limits: HLA-C-restricted, CMV-specific TCR beta clonotypes were dominant ex vivo.

To note about this clonotype: The antigen remains undetermined.

The CDR3 covers 15 residues. CDR1 SGHVS and CDR2 FNYEAQ come from the germline V gene. The V gene end was trimmed by 5 bases and the J gene end by 3 bases; junction bases not matched to a gene: 7. TCRdb re-analysed the reads in MiXCR, keeping a single row per CDR3 protein. The sample shows roughly 730,000 distinct CDR3 sequences, 33% of them seen only once. This TCR was recovered from a human donor in good health (CMV status not recorded). Some clones in this sample may be carry-over from other donors' samples. This specimen was cultured PBMCs, taken from culture after CMV antigen stimulation. This chain joins TRBV7-6 and TRBJ2-3; 8 bases are a match to TRBD1. The CDR3 sequence: CASSPGTGLTDTQYF. The CDR3 nucleotides read TGTGCCAGCAGCCCCGGGACAGGCCTGACAGATACGCAGTATTTT.